The sample holds many counts of the clone carrying this TCR beta chain. Antigen: not known. The TCR beta cDNA libraries carried unique molecular identifiers. TCRdb called the PCR reads again in MiXCR, with one record for every CDR3 protein. The sample contains approximately 770,000 distinct CDR3 sequences, about 43% of which appear only once. These data originate in a study of post-analysis software for immune sequencing data. In the study overall: The disease courses spanned relapsing-remitting, secondary progressive and progressive-relapsing forms of multiple sclerosis.

Trimming shortened V by 8 bases and J by 4 bases, and 8 bases separated the two germline ends. Germline-derived CDR1 and CDR2 are MNHEY and SVGAGI. This CDR3 has 11 residues. Whole-study findings and limits: Controls had significantly higher normalized Chao1 diversity than multiple sclerosis patients. Elevated frequency relative to controls characterized four or five TRBV segments in patients, TRBV5-6, TRBV5-1 and TRBV20-1 among them.

The sample consisted of blood. V usage is TRBV6-5 and J usage is TRBJ2-5; a possible D gene is TRBD1 (6 bases). The origin of this receptor is a girl aged 10 to 17 with multiple sclerosis. The CDR3 DNA is TGTGCCAGCGGCAGGGGAGAGACCCAGTACTTC. This encodes CASGRGETQYF.